The 9 T cell receptor beta chains reported below all come from one sample, sequenced in a study of beta chain features in type 1 diabetes. The antigens of these receptors remain unknown. The whole isolated RNA underwent reverse transcription, so sequencing captured expressed TCRB transcripts. TCRdb keeps only in-frame clones here, not all; method: immunoSEQ multiplex PCR. The sample yields hundreds of thousands of clones, over 12% seen once. Overall study results and limits: When Type 1 diabetes patients were examined, their TCRB CDR3s proved moderately but significantly shorter in all four CD4+ subsets.

The sequenced material came from naive CD4+ T cells from blood. These TCRs come from a man younger than 35 with type 1 diabetes.

This clone was picked up a small number of times. Here the CDR3 reads CASSVGRATNEKLFF. As DNA, the CDR3 is TGTGCCAGCAGCGTAGGGAGGGCAACTAATGAAAAACTGTTTTTT. V is TRBV9 and J is TRBJ1-4; the D is unclear. V lost 0 bases and J lost 0, with 6 bases in between. From germline, CDR1 is SGDLS and CDR2 YYNGEE. This CDR3 is 15 amino acids long.

A few counts support this clone. The rearrangement joins TRBV6-5 to TRBJ2-7, with 7 nucleotides matching TRBD2. Germline V lookup: CDR1 MNHEY, CDR2 SVGAGI. This CDR3 region has 13 residues. The junction had 7 bases not matched to a gene; V was cut back by 5 bases and J by 6 bases. In nucleotides, the CDR3 is TGTGCCAGCAGTGGTAGGGACTATGGCGAGCAGTACTTC. The encoded protein is CASSGRDYGEQYF.

V and J are TRBV30 and TRBJ2-5; TRBD2 is a possible D gene (6 bases). The CDR3 contains 14 residues. CDR1 and CDR2 (germline): GTSNPN, SVGIG (reference sequence). Trimming took off 2 bases at V and 3 bases at J, with 13 bases between the two ends. In DNA form, the CDR3 reads TGTGCCTGGAGTATAGGGTGGGGGGAAGAGACCCAGTACTTC. The encoded protein is CAWSIGWGEETQYF.

This clone occurred a few times. The gene calls are TRBV29-1 and TRBJ2-5; 7 bases map to TRBD1. CDR1 and CDR2 (germline): SQVTM, ANQGSEA. This CDR3 has 13 residues. J gave up 1 base and V 4 bases, and 3 bases lay outside the gene matches. The CDR3 loop is CSVGPGGQETQYF. The CDR3 region has the DNA TGCAGCGTTGGTCCAGGGGGCCAAGAGACCCAGTACTTC.

This clone occurred a few times. The chain links TRBV6-5 to TRBJ1-2; D possibly corresponds to TRBD1 (5 bases). Germline V gene data show CDR1 as MNHEY and CDR2 as SVGAGI. V was shortened by 6 bases and J by 8 bases, with 22 bases between the two germline ends. The CDR3 spans 15 residues. The CDR3 is CASRIPGRVVGGYTF. The CDR3 coding sequence is TGTGCCAGCAGGATACCAGGCAGGGTGGTTGGAGGCTACACCTTC.

In its sample, this clone was seen a few times. The chain couples TRBV6-5 to TRBJ1-4; D is uncertain. Trimming pared 0 bases from V and 8 bases from J, leaving 7 bases between. Looked up from germline, CDR1 is MNHEY and CDR2 is SVGAGI. This CDR3 is built from 13 residues. The CDR3 here is CASSYSRREKLFF. The CDR3 nucleotides are TGTGCCAGCAGTTACTCGAGGCGGGAAAAACTGTTTTTT.

This clone was observed a few times. The V call is TRBV7-2, the J call TRBJ1-5, with D unresolved. The CDR3 totals 14 residues. Trimming left V 6 bases short and J 2 bases short, with 11 bases between. Germline V gene sequence: CDR1 SGHTA, CDR2 FQGNSA. The CDR3: CASREVAGNQPQHF. The CDR3 coding sequence is TGTGCCAGCAGAGAGGTGGCGGGCAATCAGCCCCAGCATTTT.

This chain joins TRBV7-2 and TRBJ2-7; TRBD1 matches 8 bases. V shed 2 bases, J shed 5 bases, and the junction held 11 bases outside the gene matches. The CDR3 totals 16 residues. Germline V CDR1 and CDR2: SGHTA, FQGNSA. The CDR3 bases are TGTGCCAGCAGCTTAAGTGCAGGGGGCGTTCTGGACGAGCAGTACTTC. This translates into CASSLSAGGVLDEQYF.

V usage is TRBV7-2 and J usage is TRBJ1-5; weak D call: TRBD1 (6 bases). The V gene lost 5 bases and the J gene lost 11 bases, with 19 bases spanning the gap. CDR1 is SGHTA and CDR2 is FQGNSA in the germline V gene. This CDR3 is 14 amino acids long. The CDR3 DNA is TGTGCCAGCAGCCGCGGGGCAGGGGAGGGTGCCCAGCATTTT. Translation gives CASSRGAGEGAQHF.